Sequencing of this T cell receptor beta chain was carried out in a study of human T cells and chemical hapten exposure. Study-wide context: It was small differences in pooled library volume that mainly caused per-sample TCR yields to vary.

Findings and caveats of the study: There was no change with DPC sensitization in TCRs above 1 in 1000 frequency.

The library labeled individual cDNA molecules by adding unique molecular identifiers to them. Per the study methods: Ranging from roughly 23,224 to 750,000, TCR counts per sample had a median value of around 90,000. TCRdb recomputed calls from the RACE reads with MiXCR, one row per CDR3 protein. Clone size and V and J calls follow TCRdb, not the original study. This table has about 77,000 distinct CDR3 sequences, 8.6% appearing once. The CDR3 contains 12 residues. CDR1 and CDR2 (germline): MNHEY, SVGEGT. The germline V and J ends were trimmed by 3 bases and 8 bases, with 8 bases remaining between them. Concerning this clonotype: Its target is unknown.

Indicated time point: healthy volunteer bleed at 6 weeks. Researchers extracted total RNA from unfractionated whole blood. The chain is built from TRBV6-2 or TRBV6-3 and TRBJ2-1; D is ambiguous. This sequence was found in a female donor in good health. Some clones in this sample may be carry-over from other donors' samples. Material: whole blood. The chain's CDR3 is CASSYYRDEQFF. As DNA, the CDR3 is TGTGCCAGCAGTTATTATAGGGATGAGCAGTTCTTC.